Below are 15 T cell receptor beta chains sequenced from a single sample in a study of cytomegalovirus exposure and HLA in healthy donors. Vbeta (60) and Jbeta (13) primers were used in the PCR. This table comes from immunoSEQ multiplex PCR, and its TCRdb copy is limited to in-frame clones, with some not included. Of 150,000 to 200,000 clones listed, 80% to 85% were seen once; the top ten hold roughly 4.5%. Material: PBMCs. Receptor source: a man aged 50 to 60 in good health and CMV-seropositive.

The CDR3 DNA follows: TGTGCCAGCAGCCTGACAGGGGGCGCGAACACTGAAGCTTTCTTT. Translating gives CASSLTGGANTEAFF. V usage is TRBV2 and J usage is TRBJ1-1, with 10 bases that match TRBD1. Looked up from germline, CDR1 is SNHLY and CDR2 is FYNNEI. CDR3 length equals 15 residues. V shed 6 bases and J 1 base; nucleotides not matched to a gene: 5.

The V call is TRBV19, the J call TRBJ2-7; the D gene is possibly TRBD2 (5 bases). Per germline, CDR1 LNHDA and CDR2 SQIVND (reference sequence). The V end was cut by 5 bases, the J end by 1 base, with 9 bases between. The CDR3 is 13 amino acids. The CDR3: CASSEGLSYEQYF. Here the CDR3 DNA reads TGTGCCAGTAGTGAGGGCTTGTCCTACGAGCAGTACTTC.

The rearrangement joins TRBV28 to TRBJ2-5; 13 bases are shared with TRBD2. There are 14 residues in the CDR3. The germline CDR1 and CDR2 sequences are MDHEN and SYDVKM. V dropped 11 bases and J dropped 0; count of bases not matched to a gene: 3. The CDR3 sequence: CAVGLAGDQETQYF. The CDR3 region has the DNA TGTGCCGTCGGACTAGCGGGGGACCAAGAGACCCAGTACTTC.

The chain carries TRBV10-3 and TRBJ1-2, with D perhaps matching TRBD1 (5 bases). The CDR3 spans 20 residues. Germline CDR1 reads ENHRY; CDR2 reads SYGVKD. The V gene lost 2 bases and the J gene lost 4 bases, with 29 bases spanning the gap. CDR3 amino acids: CAISEPPSIQEEEYSYGYTF. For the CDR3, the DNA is TGTGCCATCAGTGAGCCACCTTCGATACAGGAAGAGGAATACAGCTATGGCTACACCTTC.

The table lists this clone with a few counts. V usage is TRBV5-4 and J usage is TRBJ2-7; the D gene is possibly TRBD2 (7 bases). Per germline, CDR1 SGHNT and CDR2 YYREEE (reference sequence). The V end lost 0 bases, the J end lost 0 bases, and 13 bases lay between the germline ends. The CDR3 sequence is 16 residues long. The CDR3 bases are TGTGCCAGCAGCTTGGCCGGGGGGCGAAGCTCCTACGAGCAGTACTTC. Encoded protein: CASSLAGGRSSYEQYF. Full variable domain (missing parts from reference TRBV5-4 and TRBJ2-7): ETGVTQSPTHLIKTRGQQVTLRCSSQSGHNTVSWYQQALGQGPQFIFQYYREEENGRGNFPPRFSGLQFPNYSSELNVNALELDDSALYLCASSLAGGRSSYEQYFGPGTRLTVT.

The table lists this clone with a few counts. The CDR3 sequence: CASSLFTSGRGNEQFF. DNA of the CDR3: TGCGCCAGCAGCTTGTTCACTAGCGGGAGAGGCAATGAGCAGTTCTTC. The chain couples TRBV5-1 to TRBJ2-1, with 11 bases matching TRBD2. CDR1 SGHRS and CDR2 YFSETQ come from the germline V gene. The length of the CDR3 is 16 residues. J lost 6 bases, V lost 1 base, and 6 bases had no gene match. The full variable domain, completed using reference TRBV5-1 and TRBJ2-1, is KAGVTQTPRYLIKTRGQQVTLSCSPISGHRSVSWYQQTPGQGLQFLFEYFSETQRNKGNFPGRFSGRQFSNSRSEMNVSTLELGDSALYLCASSLFTSGRGNEQFFGPGTRLTVL.

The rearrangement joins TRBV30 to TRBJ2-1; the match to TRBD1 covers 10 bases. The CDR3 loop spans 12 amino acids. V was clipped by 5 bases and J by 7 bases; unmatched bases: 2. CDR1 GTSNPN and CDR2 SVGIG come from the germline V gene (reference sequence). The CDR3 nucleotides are TGTGCCTGGGGACAGGGGGGGAATGAGCAGTTCTTC. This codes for CAWGQGGNEQFF.

The CDR3 bases are TGTGCCTGGAGGGGGTCGGCGGGGGGGGGCCTGTCACCCCTCCACTTT. Translated: CAWRGSAGGGLSPLHF. V usage is TRBV30 and J usage is TRBJ1-6, with D perhaps matching TRBD1 (6 bases). Trimming stripped 3 bases from V and 10 bases from J, with 22 bases between. From germline, CDR1 is GTSNPN and CDR2 SVGIG (reference sequence). The CDR3 loop spans 16 amino acids.

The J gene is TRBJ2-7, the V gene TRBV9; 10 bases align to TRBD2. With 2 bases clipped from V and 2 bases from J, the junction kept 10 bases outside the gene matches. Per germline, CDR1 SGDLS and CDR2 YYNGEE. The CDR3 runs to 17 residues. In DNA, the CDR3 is TGTGCCAGCAGCGTTAGTGCCGGGCTAGCGGGAGCCTACGAGCAGTACTTC. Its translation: CASSVSAGLAGAYEQYF.

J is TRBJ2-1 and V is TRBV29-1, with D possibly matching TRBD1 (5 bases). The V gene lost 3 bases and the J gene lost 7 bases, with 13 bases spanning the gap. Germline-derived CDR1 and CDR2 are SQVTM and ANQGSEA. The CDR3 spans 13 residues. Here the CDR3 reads CSVDWQGLNEQFF. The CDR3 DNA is TGCAGCGTTGACTGGCAGGGATTAAATGAGCAGTTCTTC.

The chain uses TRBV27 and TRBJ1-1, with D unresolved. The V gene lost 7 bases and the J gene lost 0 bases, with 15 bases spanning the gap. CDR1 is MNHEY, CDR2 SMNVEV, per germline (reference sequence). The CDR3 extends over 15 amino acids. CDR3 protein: CASKPRLRLNTEAFF. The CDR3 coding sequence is TGTGCCAGCAAACCGAGGCTAAGGTTGAACACTGAAGCTTTCTTT.

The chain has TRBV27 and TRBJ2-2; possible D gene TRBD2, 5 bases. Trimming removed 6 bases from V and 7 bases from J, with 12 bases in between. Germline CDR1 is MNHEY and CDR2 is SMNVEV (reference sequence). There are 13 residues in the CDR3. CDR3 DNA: TGTGCCAGCAGCCGAATAGGAGGCGGGGAGCTGTTTTTT. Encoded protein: CASSRIGGGELFF.

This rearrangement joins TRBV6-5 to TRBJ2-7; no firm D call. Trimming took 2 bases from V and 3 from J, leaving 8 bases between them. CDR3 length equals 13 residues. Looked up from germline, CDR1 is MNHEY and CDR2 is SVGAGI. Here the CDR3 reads CASSYTQNYEQYF. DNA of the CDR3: TGTGCCAGCAGTTACACACAAAACTACGAGCAGTACTTC.

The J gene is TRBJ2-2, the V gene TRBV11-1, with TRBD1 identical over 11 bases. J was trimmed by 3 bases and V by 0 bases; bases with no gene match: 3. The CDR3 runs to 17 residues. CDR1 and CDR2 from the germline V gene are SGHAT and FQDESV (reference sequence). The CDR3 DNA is TGTGCCAGCAGCTTAGCAGGACAGGGGGCTTACACCGGGGAGCTGTTTTTT. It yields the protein CASSLAGQGAYTGELFF.

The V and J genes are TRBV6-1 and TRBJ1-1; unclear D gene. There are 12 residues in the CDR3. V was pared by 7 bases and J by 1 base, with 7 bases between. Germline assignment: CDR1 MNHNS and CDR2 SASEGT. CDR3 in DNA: TGTGCCAGCACCAGATCGAACACTGAAGCTTTCTTT. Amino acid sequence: CASTRSNTEAFF.